The T cell receptor beta chain under discussion was sequenced for a study of HIV-infected patients and healthy controls. Overall study results and limits: During therapy, HIV-associated CDR3s fell significantly in frequency, while CMV-associated CDR3s did not change significantly.

V gave up 6 bases and J gave up 5 bases; unmatched junction bases: 4. The germline CDR1 and CDR2 sequences are MNHEY and SVGAGI. This CDR3 has 12 amino acids. A remark on this clonotype: Antigen specificity is unknown.

No cell fractionation was done, so the repertoire covers all unsorted peripheral blood T cells. Peripheral blood, around 2.5 ml, was drawn for RNA extraction. Reverse transcription used around 500 ng RNA and constant-region primers for alpha and beta. Separate chain-specific third strand synthesis with multiplexing indices produced the alpha and beta libraries. MiXCR was run by TCRdb on the 5' RACE reads, yielding one entry per CDR3 protein. This sample carries roughly 9,000 distinct CDR3 sequences, under 6% of them seen once, and the ten largest clones take less than 9.5%. The source material was blood. The TCR comes from an adult in good health. This chain links TRBV6-5 with TRBJ2-7; 7 bases map to TRBD1. In nucleotides, the CDR3 is TGTGCCAGCAGCCGGACAGGTAACGAGCAGTACTTC. As protein: CASSRTGNEQYF.